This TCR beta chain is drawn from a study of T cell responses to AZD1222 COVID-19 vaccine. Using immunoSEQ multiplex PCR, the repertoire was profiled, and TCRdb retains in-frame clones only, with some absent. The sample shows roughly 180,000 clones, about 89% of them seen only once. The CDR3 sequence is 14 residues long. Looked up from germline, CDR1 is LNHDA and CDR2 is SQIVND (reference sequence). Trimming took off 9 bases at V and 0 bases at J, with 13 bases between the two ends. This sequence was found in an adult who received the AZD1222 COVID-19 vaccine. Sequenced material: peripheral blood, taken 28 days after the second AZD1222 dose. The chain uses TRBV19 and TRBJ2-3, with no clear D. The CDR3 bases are TGTGCCAGCCGGGCCGGAGCGAGCACAGATACGCAGTATTTT. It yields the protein CASRAGASTDTQYF.